Sequencing of this TCR beta chain was carried out in a study of identical twins. Study-level points and caveats: Weaker excess sharing between twins was seen in beta out-of-frame sequences.

A universal primer binding site was introduced by template switching. The final cDNA contained unique molecular identifiers. TCRdb processed the 5' RACE reads anew with MiXCR; each CDR3 protein has one entry. The sample carries 450,000 to 600,000 distinct CDR3 sequences, approximately 20% recorded once. This clonotype appeared a few times. Its antigen is unidentified. The CDR3 sequence is 13 residues long. V shed 3 bases and J shed 8 bases, with 13 bases lying between them. CDR1 and CDR2 (germline): DFQATT, SNEGSKA (reference sequence). These same data were also listed under a study on yellow fever vaccine responses in identical twins.

The sequenced sample consisted of CD4+ T cells sorted from blood. This receptor was taken from a woman in her late teens or twenties in good health. The chain joins TRBV20-1 to TRBJ1-4; D not resolved. The CDR3 loop reads CSARDPWAEKLFF. CDR3 DNA sequence: TGCAGTGCTAGGGATCCCTGGGCAGAAAAACTGTTTTTT.